A selection of T cell receptor beta chains follows, all from one sample in a study of technical replicates of blood from four donors. Sequencing used immunoSEQ multiplex PCR; TCRdb keeps in-frame clones, though not all of them. This table has about 80,000 clones, about 94% appearing once. Sequencing was done on a sample of T cells isolated from PBMCs. Receptor source: a human donor in good health. Each CDR3 is given with its conserved first and last residue. Fields, in order: J gene, V gene, D gene, CDR3 length, CDR3 DNA, CDR3 protein. D genes are given only for firm matches.

TRBJ2-1	TRBV5-1	TRBD2	17	TGCGCCAGCAGCTGGCAAGGGGGAGCGGGAGTAAGAAATGAGCAGTTCTTC	CASSWQGGAGVRNEQFF
TRBJ1-2	TRBV27	NA	14	TGTGCCAGCAGGCCCGGGGGATCTAACTATGGCTACACCTTC	CASRPGGSNYGYTF
TRBJ1-2	TRBV29-1	NA	13	TGCAGCGTTGACCAGACAGGAGTCTATGGGGGCACCTTC	CSVDQTGVYGGTF
TRBJ1-1	TRBV11-2	NA	12	TGTGCCAGCAGCTTAGCTCGAAGGGGAGCTTTCTTT	CASSLARRGAFF
TRBJ2-7	TRBV4-2	TRBD2	15	TGTGCCAGCAGCCAAGAACTAGCGGGAGTCAACGAGCAGTACTTC	CASSQELAGVNEQYF
TRBJ1-4	TRBV9	NA	14	TGTGCCAGCAGCGCACCCGACGGGGATGAAAAACTGTTTTTT	CASSAPDGDEKLFF
TRBJ1-5	TRBV6-1	NA	13	TGTGCCAGCAGTGGAGGGTGGGTCCAGCCCCAGCATTTT	CASSGGWVQPQHF
TRBJ2-7	TRBV6-5	NA	13	TGTGCCAGCTATCCGGGGGACAGCTACGAGCAGTACTTC	CASYPGDSYEQYF
TRBJ1-5	TRBV7-9	NA	16	TGTGCCAGCAGCTTAGCGCTGGGGGGAGCAGATCAGCCCCAGCATTTT	CASSLALGGADQPQHF
TRBJ2-7	TRBV7-2	TRBD2	16	TGTGCCAGCAGCCATTGGCGGACGGGAGGGCGGTACGAGCAGTACTTC	CASSHWRTGGRYEQYF
TRBJ1-5	TRBV6-1	NA	16	TGTGCCAGCAGTGACGTCATTAGTTATAGCAATCAGCCCCAGCATTTT	CASSDVISYSNQPQHF
TRBJ2-7	TRBV30	NA	13	TGTGCCGGGACTGGGGCAGGGAAGACCGAGCAGTACTTC	CAGTGAGKTEQYF
TRBJ2-7	TRBV27	NA	12	TGTGCCAGCAGTACGAGTCTGCACGAGCAGTACTTC	CASSTSLHEQYF
TRBJ2-7	TRBV4-1	TRBD1	14	TGCGCCAGCAGCTCCCGACAGGGCCTCTACGAGCAGTACTTC	CASSSRQGLYEQYF
TRBJ2-1	TRBV4-2	TRBD2	16	TGTGCCAGCAGCCAAGATCCAACTAGCGGGAGGGGCAACCTGTTCTTC	CASSQDPTSGRGNLFF
TRBJ1-1	TRBV11-3	NA	13	TGTGCCAGCAGCTCCAGGGGTTTCGGTGAAGCTTTCTTT	CASSSRGFGEAFF
TRBJ2-1	TRBV28	NA	15	TGTGCCAGCAGTTTGGGAAGCGGGCGCCACAATGAGCAGTTCTTC	CASSLGSGRHNEQFF